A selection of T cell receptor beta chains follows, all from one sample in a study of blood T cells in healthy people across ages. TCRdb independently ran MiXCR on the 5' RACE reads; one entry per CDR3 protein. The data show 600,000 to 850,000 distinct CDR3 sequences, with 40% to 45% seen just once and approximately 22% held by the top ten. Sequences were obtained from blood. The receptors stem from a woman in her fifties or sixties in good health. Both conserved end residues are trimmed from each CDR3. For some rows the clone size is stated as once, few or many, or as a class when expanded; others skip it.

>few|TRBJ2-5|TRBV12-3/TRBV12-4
ASSLLVYVKETQY
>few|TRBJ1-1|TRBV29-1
SVEGRGTEAF
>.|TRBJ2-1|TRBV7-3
ASSPGQPGHEQF
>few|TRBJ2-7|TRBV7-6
ASSPSSGSSEQY
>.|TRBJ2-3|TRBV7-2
ASSPSSADTQY
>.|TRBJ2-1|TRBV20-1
SARPRGLAYNEQF
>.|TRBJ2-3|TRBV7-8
AYGGGISDTQY
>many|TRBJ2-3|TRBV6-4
ASSPGLQTDTQY
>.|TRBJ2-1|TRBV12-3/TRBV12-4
ASRASGSGNEQF
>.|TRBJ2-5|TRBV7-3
ASSLQPYTGAGAPQETQY
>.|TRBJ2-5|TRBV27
ASSISRARAWETQY
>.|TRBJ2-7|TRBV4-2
ASSQGREGYEQY
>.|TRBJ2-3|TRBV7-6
ASSLFEGVLRSGTDTQY
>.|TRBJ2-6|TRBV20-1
SVWQGAGGANVLT
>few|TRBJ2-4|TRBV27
ASSMTAKNIQY
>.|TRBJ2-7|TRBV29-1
SVRAGGDTERY
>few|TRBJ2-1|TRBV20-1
SAKVLARYNEQF
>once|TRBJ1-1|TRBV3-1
ASSHRQGQAF
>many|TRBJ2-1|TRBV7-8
ASSLPLDGLAGNYNEQF
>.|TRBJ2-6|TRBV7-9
ASSKRGTPGSGANVLT
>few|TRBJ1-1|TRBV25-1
ASSEFGRTEAF
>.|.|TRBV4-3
ASSQTSGGFSEQY
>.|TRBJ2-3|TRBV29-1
SVLGQLTDTQY
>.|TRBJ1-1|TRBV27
ASSQAHGTEAF
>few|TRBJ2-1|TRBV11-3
ASSFPGGANEQF
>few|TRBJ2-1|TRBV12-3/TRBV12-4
ASSLGLAGTEQF
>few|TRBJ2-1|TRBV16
ASSPPTPGLTAYNEQF
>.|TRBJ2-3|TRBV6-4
ASSDFPRDTQY
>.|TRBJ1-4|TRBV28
ASRGSGVREKLF
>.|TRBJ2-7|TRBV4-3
ASSLGTDSVSYEQY
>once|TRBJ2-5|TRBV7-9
ASSLGAGVFQETQY
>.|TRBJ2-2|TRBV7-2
ASSFLAEAGTGELF
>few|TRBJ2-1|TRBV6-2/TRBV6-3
ASSLGLAGLFSYNEQF
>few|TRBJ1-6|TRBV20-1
SARRDSLIPTSPLH
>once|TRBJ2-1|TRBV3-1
ASSPILAGGLDEQF
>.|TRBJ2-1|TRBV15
ATNSPDWSSYNEQF
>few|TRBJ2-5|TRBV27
ASSLSMREETQY
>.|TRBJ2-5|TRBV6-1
ASIRFRDEQY
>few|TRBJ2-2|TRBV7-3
ASSLTSGKNTGELF
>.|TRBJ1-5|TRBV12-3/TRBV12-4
ASALAGNQPQH
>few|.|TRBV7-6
ASSLGRYSYEQY
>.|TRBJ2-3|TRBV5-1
ASRVHRGGGATTQY
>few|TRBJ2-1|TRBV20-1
SARSGDFNEQF